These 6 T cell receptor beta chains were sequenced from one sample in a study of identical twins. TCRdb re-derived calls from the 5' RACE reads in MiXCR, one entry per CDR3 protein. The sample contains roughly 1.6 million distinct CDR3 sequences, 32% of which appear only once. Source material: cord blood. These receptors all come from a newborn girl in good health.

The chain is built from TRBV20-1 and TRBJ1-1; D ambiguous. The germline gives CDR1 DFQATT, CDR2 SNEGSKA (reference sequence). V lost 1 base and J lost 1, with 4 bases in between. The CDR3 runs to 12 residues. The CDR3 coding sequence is TGCAGTGCTAGAGTCCCGAACACTGAAGCTTTCTTT. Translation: CSARVPNTEAFF.

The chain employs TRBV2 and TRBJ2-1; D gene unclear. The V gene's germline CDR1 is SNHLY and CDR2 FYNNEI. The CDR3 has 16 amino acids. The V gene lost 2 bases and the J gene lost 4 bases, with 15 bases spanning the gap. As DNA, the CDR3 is TGTGCCAGCAGTGAAAACCGGGTCGGTAGGTACAATGAGCAGTTCTTC. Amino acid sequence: CASSENRVGRYNEQFF.

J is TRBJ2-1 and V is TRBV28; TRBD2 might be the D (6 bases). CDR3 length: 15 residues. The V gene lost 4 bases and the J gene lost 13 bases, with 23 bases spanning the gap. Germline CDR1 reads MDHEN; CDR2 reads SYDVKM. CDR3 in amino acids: CASSSGERAQETQFF. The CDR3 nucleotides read TGTGCCAGCAGTTCAGGCGAGCGGGCACAAGAGACCCAGTTCTTC.

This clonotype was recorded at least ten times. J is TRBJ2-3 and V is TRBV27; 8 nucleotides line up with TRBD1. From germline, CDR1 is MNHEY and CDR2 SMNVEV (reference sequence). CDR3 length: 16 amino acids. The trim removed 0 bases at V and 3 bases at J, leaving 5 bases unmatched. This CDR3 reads CASSLSGQGATDTQYF. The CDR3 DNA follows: TGTGCCAGCAGTTTATCCGGACAGGGAGCAACAGATACGCAGTATTTT.

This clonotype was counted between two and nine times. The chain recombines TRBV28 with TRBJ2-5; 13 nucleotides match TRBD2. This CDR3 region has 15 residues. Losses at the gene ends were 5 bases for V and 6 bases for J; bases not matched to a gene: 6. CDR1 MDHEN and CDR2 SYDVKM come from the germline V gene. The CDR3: CASSLGLAGQKTQYF. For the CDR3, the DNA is TGTGCCAGCAGTCTGGGACTAGCGGGACAAAAGACCCAGTACTTC.

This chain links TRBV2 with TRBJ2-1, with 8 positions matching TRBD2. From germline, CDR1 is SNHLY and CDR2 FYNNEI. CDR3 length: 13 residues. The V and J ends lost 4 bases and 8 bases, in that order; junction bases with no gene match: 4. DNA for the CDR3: TGTGCCAGCAGTGGCGGGGGGAGGGATGAGCAGTTCTTC. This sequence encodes CASSGGGRDEQFF.